This T cell receptor beta chain was sequenced in a study of blood T cell repertoires in COVID-19 (dated by TCRdb to the early 2020s). As for the study more broadly: Samples covering the acute and convalescent phases of COVID-19 were provided by collaborators in the United States, Italy and Spain. The material from the prospective study consisted of cDNA or gDNA derived from T cells, B-cell-depleted T cells, or PBMCs. The dataset comprised deeply sampled blood TCRbeta repertoires from subjects exposed to, actively infected with, or recovered from COVID-19. The repertoires were released in a freely available public database meant as a resource for research on the immune response to SARS-CoV-2. The samples were drawn from the first 160 participants of the ongoing ImmuneRACE study and from 950 to 1,500 subjects provided by 6 global collaborators. Sample metadata almost always included a de-identified subject ID, COVID-19 status, age in years and sex. Where available, HLA class I and class II types were obtained from metadata supplied by the sample provider rather than from assay-based typing.

V trim: 4 bases; J trim: 8 bases; unmatched bases: 2. CDR1 SGHRS and CDR2 YFSETQ were looked up in the germline V gene. The CDR3 starts with the cysteine, ends with the phenylalanine, and has 13 residues. Just the 39-base CDR3 DNA is kept, in frame starting at base 1. What the study reported, not specific to this receptor: The amount of clinical and demographic metadata varied by source and participant and was provided uncurated.

As regards this clone: What this receptor recognizes is not known. No clone much larger than this one lies a single base away; base qualities are absent.

TCRbeta CDR3 regions were amplified from genomic DNA by means of the immunoSEQ Assay, a bias-controlled multiplex PCR. The authors' analysis ran thus. Within the assay, amplification of reference gene primers was used to estimate how many nucleated cells each sample contained. Sequence reads were collapsed and filtered to measure the absolute abundance of every unique TCRbeta CDR3 rearrangement. For each sample, productive Simpson clonality was calculated as the square root of Simpson's diversity index over productive rearrangements. Imported from immuneACCESS, the table was reduced by TCRdb to in-frame sequences with V and J called. These copies leave out some clones; in studies compared against another copy, an unresolved V gene accounts for under half, and the cause of the remainder is not known. The D gene and trimming were derived from the DNA, and the V and J assignments and clone size from that table. In this sample the table shows approximately 270,000 clones, 70% to 90% of which occur a single time. The ten largest clones capture 11% of the sample.

Collaborating institutions collected whole blood in K2EDTA tubes following their own protocols. For TCRbeta analysis, collaborators shipped samples in one of three forms: frozen whole blood, isolated PBMCs, or DNA extracted from either of those sample types. The clonotype comes from a woman aged 70 to 79 with acute or convalescent COVID-19. The chain is encoded by TRBV5-1 joined to TRBJ2-2; the central 10 bases match TRBD2. The sample comprised peripheral blood. The nucleotide sequence reads as follows: TGCGCCAGCAGCGTGGGACTAGCGGGGGAGCTGTTTTTT. Its translation reads: CASSVGLAGELFF.